Each of the 7 T cell receptor beta chains below was sequenced from the same sample in a study of shared clonotypes between healthy human individuals. The protocol was immunoSEQ multiplex PCR, while the TCRdb copy is restricted to in-frame clones and leaves out a portion. The sample holds about 1.1 million clones, approximately 80% seen once. Sequences were obtained from memory CD4+ T cells from PBMCs. Subset reported: CD45RA-negative fraction. These receptors originate from a young man in good health. Some clones in this sample may be carry-over from other donors' samples.

V is TRBV11-3 and J is TRBJ2-3; no clear D gene. The CDR3 sequence is 16 residues long. The V end lost 1 base, the J end lost 4 bases, and 15 bases lay between the germline ends. Looked up from germline, CDR1 is SGHNT and CDR2 is YENEEA. CDR3 sequence (DNA): TGTGCCAGCAGCTTAGGATATCAGAAGTTCCCAGATACGCAGTATTTT. Protein sequence: CASSLGYQKFPDTQYF.

The CDR3 spells CASSLLGTSGGNEQFF. The CDR3 DNA reads TGCGCCAGCAGCCTATTAGGGACTAGCGGGGGGAATGAGCAGTTCTTC. The chain joins TRBV5-1 to TRBJ2-1; 15 bases line up with TRBD2. Germline-derived CDR1 and CDR2 are SGHRS and YFSETQ. V shed 4 bases, J shed 7 bases, and the junction held 6 bases outside the gene matches. The CDR3 length is 16 residues.

This sequence joins TRBV5-4 and TRBJ2-5, with 8 bases matching TRBD1. The V and J ends lost 4 bases and 4 bases, in that order; junction bases with no gene match: 6. The CDR3 sequence is 14 residues long. Looked up from germline, CDR1 is SGHNT and CDR2 is YYREEE (reference sequence). CDR3 DNA: TGTGCCAGCAGCCCGGCAGGGGGCCGAGAGACCCAGTACTTC. The encoded protein is CASSPAGGRETQYF.

The chain joins TRBV14 to TRBJ2-5; TRBD1 might be the D (6 bases). This CDR3 region has 14 residues. Germline CDR1 is SGHDN and CDR2 is FVKESK. With 4 bases removed from V and 5 bases from J, the gap between germline ends came to 14 bases. The CDR3 DNA sequence: TGTGCCAGCAGCCCCAGGGGTTCCGGGGAGACCCAGTACTTC. Translated: CASSPRGSGETQYF.

This clone was counted many times. V is TRBV29-1 and J is TRBJ2-1; 10 bases agree with TRBD2. Germline CDR1 is SQVTM and CDR2 is ANQGSEA. The junction had 6 bases not matched to a gene; V was cut back by 1 base and J by 3 bases. CDR3 length: 16 residues. The CDR3 here is CSVEGQRTSGYNEQFF. The CDR3 DNA sequence: TGCAGCGTTGAAGGACAGAGGACTAGCGGCTACAATGAGCAGTTCTTC.

This clone came up a few times. The chain links TRBV5-4 to TRBJ1-1; a weak D match, TRBD1 (5 bases). V lost 1 base to trimming and J lost 3 bases, with 16 bases between them. The length of the CDR3 is 16 residues. The germline gives CDR1 SGHNT, CDR2 YYREEE (reference sequence). CDR3 DNA sequence: TGTGCCAGCAGCTTGCCCATGGGGGGAGGCGACACTGAAGCTTTCTTT. Protein sequence: CASSLPMGGGDTEAFF.

V is TRBV28 and J is TRBJ2-3; 9 positions agree with TRBD1. This CDR3 contains 17 residues. V trimming: 5 bases; J trimming: 2 bases; junction bases outside the gene matches: 11. Germline CDR1 MDHEN, CDR2 SYDVKM. CDR3 region: CASSPSPGTGNTDTQYF. The CDR3 coding sequence is TGTGCCAGCAGTCCATCCCCCGGGACAGGGAACACAGATACGCAGTATTTT.